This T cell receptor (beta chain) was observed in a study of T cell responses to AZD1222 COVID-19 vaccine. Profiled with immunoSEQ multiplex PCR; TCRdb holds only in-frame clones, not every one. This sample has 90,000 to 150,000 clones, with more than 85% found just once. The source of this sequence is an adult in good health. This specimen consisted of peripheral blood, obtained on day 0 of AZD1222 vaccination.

CDR3 loop: CASSLGGGFYGYTF. The CDR3, as DNA: TGCGCCAGCAGCTTGGGTGGAGGTTTCTATGGCTACACCTTC. The V gene is TRBV5-1, the J gene TRBJ1-2; the D is unclear. Trimming stripped 0 bases from V and 4 bases from J, with 10 bases between. Germline assignment: CDR1 SGHRS and CDR2 YFSETQ. The CDR3 totals 14 residues.